This record concerns one T cell receptor beta chain sequence. Its antigen is not known. This entry belongs to a study of cytomegalovirus exposure and HLA in healthy donors. The CDR3 length is 15 residues. The V and J ends lost 0 bases and 0 bases respectively, with 6 bases between them. Germline loops: CDR1 ENHRY, CDR2 SYGVKD. Regarding the study as a whole: The study carried out a later analysis of TCR beta sequences. It associated approximately 17,000 of them with specific HLA alleles at a false discovery rate of 0.05. In a later analysis, V- and J-gene trimming of beta chains associated with a DCLRE1C missense variant, replicated independently. Usually a TCR sequence was rare, but some public TCRs were found in many donors.

Vbeta (60) and Jbeta (13) primers were used in the PCR. The assay was immunoSEQ multiplex PCR, and TCRdb's table has in-frame clones only and misses some. The sample has approximately 190,000 clones, around 78% seen once. The sequencing sample was made of PBMCs. The genes are TRBV10-3 and TRBJ1-5; no clear D. The receptor was derived from a woman aged 25 to 39 in good health and CMV-seropositive. CDR3 in DNA: TGTGCCATCAGTGAGTCGGCCCCTAGCAATCAGCCCCAGCATTTT. It specifies CAISESAPSNQPQHF.